This TCR beta chain emerged from a study of cytomegalovirus exposure and HLA in healthy donors. Whole-study findings and limits: Later analysis showed most CMV-associated TCR beta chains appearing HLA-restricted. According to an earlier analysis, most TCR beta V segments yielded productive rearrangements about 87% or about 30% of the time.

J lost 4 bases, V lost 5 bases, and 3 bases had no gene match. Germline CDR1 is LNHDA and CDR2 is SQIVND (reference sequence). The CDR3 length is 13 residues. The PCR was carried out with 60 Vbeta primers and 13 Jbeta primers. TCRdb's copy holds only in-frame clones and misses some; the assay was immunoSEQ multiplex PCR. The data contain roughly 130,000 clones, approximately 84% of them singletons. A word on this clone: Its antigen is as yet unknown.

Every donor was a healthy person donating bone marrow. Sequenced: PBMCs. This TCR derives from a boy aged 2 to 10 in good health and CMV-seronegative. The genes are TRBV19 and TRBJ2-3, with TRBD2 matching over 7 bases. DNA of the CDR3: TGTGCCAGTAGTGGACTAGTCCCAGATACGCAGTATTTT. It yields the protein CASSGLVPDTQYF.